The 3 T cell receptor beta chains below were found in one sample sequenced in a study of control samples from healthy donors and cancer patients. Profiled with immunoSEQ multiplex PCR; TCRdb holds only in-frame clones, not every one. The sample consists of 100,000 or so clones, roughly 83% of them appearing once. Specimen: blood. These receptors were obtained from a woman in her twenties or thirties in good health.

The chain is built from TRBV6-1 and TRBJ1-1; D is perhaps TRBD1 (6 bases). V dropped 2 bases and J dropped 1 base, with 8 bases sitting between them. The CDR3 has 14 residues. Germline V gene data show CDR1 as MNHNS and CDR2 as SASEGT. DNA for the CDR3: TGTGCCAGCAGTGAACGGGGGCGGAACACTGAAGCTTTCTTT. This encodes CASSERGRNTEAFF.

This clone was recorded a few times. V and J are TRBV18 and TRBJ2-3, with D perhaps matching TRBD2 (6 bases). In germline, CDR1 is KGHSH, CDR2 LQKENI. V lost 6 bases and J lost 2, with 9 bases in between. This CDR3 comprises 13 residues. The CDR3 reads CASSRDATDTQYF. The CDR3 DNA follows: TGTGCCAGCTCGCGGGACGCCACAGATACGCAGTATTTT.

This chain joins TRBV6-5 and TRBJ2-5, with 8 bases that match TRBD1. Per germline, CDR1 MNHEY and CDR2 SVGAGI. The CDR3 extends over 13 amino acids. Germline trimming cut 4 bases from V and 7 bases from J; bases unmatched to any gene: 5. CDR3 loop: CASSWTGTGTQYF. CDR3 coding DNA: TGTGCCAGCAGTTGGACAGGGACGGGGACCCAGTACTTC.